This T cell receptor beta chain was identified during a study of patients and donors after allogeneic stem cell transplantation (dated by TCRdb to about 2020). This clonotype has only a few counts. What antigen it recognizes has not been identified. The input lacks base qualities; no much larger clone sits a single base away. Preparation of the library involved RT-PCR. The run used a NextSeq 550. The public reads were reanalyzed by TCRdb: fastp trimming at Q25, MiXCR alignment, in-frame beta chains only. Each entry merges the rows of one CDR3 protein and shows their most common DNA and genes. This sample holds roughly 180,000 distinct CDR3 sequences; around 41% were observed only once. The ten largest make up around 35% of the sample. Deletion took 6 bases off V and 4 bases off J, with a span of 17 bases between the germline ends. The germline V gene (reference sequence) gives CDR1 as MNHNY and CDR2 as SVGAGI. The CDR3 contains 15 residues, cysteine and phenylalanine counted. Of all the DNA, just the CDR3 is kept, 45 bases in frame from base 1.

Sequencing input: blood, either unsorted or a sorted T cell fraction (not recorded which). This TCR was recovered from a human donor who was either an allogeneic HSCT recipient or a stem cell or donor lymphocyte infusion donor (not recorded which). It is not recorded whose cells these are; they may come from a transplant donor. This chain joins TRBV6-6 to TRBJ2-3, with the D gene too uncertain to name. The DNA sequence is given as TGTGCCAGCAGGCACCCGGGCCAATCCCCAGATACGCAGTATTTT. Translated, it gives CASRHPGQSPDTQYF.